Listed below are T cell receptor beta chains from one sample, sequenced in a study of molecular identifiers for immune sequencing clone quantification. TCRdb called the PCR reads again in MiXCR, with one record for every CDR3 protein. The sample holds about 510,000 distinct CDR3 sequences; around 21% are singletons and the top ten take 0.7% to 0.95%. Sequencing used naive CD8+ T cells from blood, with Jurkat cell RNA spiked in. These receptors originate from a human donor in good health. Some libraries in this study had Jurkat cell RNA spiked in. Each CDR3 is given with its conserved first and last residue. Each record gives: J gene, clone size, V gene, D gene, CDR3 DNA, CDR3 protein. The D gene is left open where the match is weak. Clone size is not always given. Where it is, it says once, few, many or a class for expanded clones.

J: TRBJ1-1
size: many
V: TRBV27
D: -
DNA: TGTGCCAGCAGTTTCTTTGCGGAGGGTGAAGCTTTCTTT
CDR3: CASSFFAEGEAFF

J: TRBJ1-5
size: many
V: TRBV21-1
D: -
DNA: TGTGCCAGCAGCAAAGTTGTTCCGCAGAAATATAGCAATCAGCCCCAGCATTTT
CDR3: CASSKVVPQKYSNQPQHF

J: TRBJ2-1
size: -
V: TRBV27
D: -
DNA: TGTGCCAGCAGTCCAGACCCAGCTGGGGTCAATGAGCAGTTCTTC
CDR3: CASSPDPAGVNEQFF

J: TRBJ2-5
size: -
V: TRBV12-3/TRBV12-4
D: TRBD2
DNA: TGTGCCACCCGAGCGGGATTCGAAGAGACCCAGTGCTTC
CDR3: CATRAGFEETQCF

J: TRBJ2-1
size: many
V: TRBV24-1
D: -
DNA: TGTGCCACCAGTGATCGTGGGTCCCATGAGCAGTTCTTC
CDR3: CATSDRGSHEQFF

J: TRBJ2-5
size: -
V: TRBV7-6
D: TRBD2
DNA: TGTGCCAGCAGCCCCACGGGGGGGCCCCAAGAGACCCAGTACTTC
CDR3: CASSPTGGPQETQYF

J: TRBJ2-7
size: many
V: TRBV19
D: TRBD1
DNA: TGTGCCAGTAGTCTCGGACAGGGTTTCAACGAGCAGTACTTC
CDR3: CASSLGQGFNEQYF

J: TRBJ1-4
size: few
V: TRBV12-3/TRBV12-4
D: -
DNA: TGTGCCAGCAGAACCTTACTCGACAGGTTAAAACTGTTTTTT
CDR3: CASRTLLDRLKLFF

J: TRBJ2-1
size: -
V: TRBV7-6
D: -
DNA: TGTGCCAGCAGCCCCAGGGTGGAGGATGAGCAGTTCTTC
CDR3: CASSPRVEDEQFF

J: TRBJ2-5
size: many
V: TRBV29-1
D: -
DNA: TGCAGCGTTGAAGATCTACCGACAGAACCTAAGAATACCCAGTACTTC
CDR3: CSVEDLPTEPKNTQYF

J: TRBJ2-7
size: many
V: TRBV5-6
D: -
DNA: TGTGCCAGCAGCGAGGGGAGTGCCTACGAGCAGTACTTC
CDR3: CASSEGSAYEQYF

J: TRBJ2-7
size: once
V: TRBV20-1
D: -
DNA: TGCAGTGCTAGAGATTTGGCGTTCGAGCAGTCCTTC
CDR3: CSARDLAFEQSF

J: TRBJ2-1
size: -
V: TRBV9
D: -
DNA: TGTGCCAGCAGCGCCCCCCCCCCGGGCTCCTACAATGAGCAGTTCTTC
CDR3: CASSAPPPGSYNEQFF

J: TRBJ2-1
size: many
V: TRBV15
D: TRBD1
DNA: TGTGCCACCAGCAGTGAGCGCACGGGACAGAACAATGAGCAGTTCTTC
CDR3: CATSSERTGQNNEQFF

J: TRBJ2-3
size: -
V: TRBV29-1
D: -
DNA: TGCAGCGTTGAAGATAAAAGTCAGCGGGCCTTTACGCGGTATTTT
CDR3: CSVEDKSQRAFTRYF

J: TRBJ2-1
size: few
V: TRBV7-9
D: TRBD2
DNA: TGTGCCAGCAGCTTAGTATTTCCGGGAGGGGACGACAATGAGCAGTTCTTC
CDR3: CASSLVFPGGDDNEQFF

J: TRBJ2-7
size: -
V: TRBV27
D: TRBD1
DNA: TGTGCCAGCAGTTTAGGACAGGGGTTTGGGGAGCAGTACTTC
CDR3: CASSLGQGFGEQYF

J: TRBJ1-5
size: few
V: TRBV11-2
D: TRBD1
DNA: TGTGCCAGCAGCTTAGGAACAGGGGGTCATGGCAATCAGCCCCAGCATTTT
CDR3: CASSLGTGGHGNQPQHF

J: TRBJ1-1
size: many
V: TRBV4-3
D: -
DNA: TGCGCCAGCAGCCAAGACCGACAGATACAAGGTACTGAAGCTTTCTTT
CDR3: CASSQDRQIQGTEAFF

J: TRBJ1-5
size: -
V: TRBV3-1
D: -
DNA: TGTGCCAGCAGCCAAGACCCCGGCCCCAATCAGCCCCAGCATTTT
CDR3: CASSQDPGPNQPQHF

J: TRBJ2-1
size: -
V: TRBV30
D: -
DNA: TGTGCCTGGAGTGTCTGGGGCCGGGACGAGGGCAATGAGCAGTTCTTC
CDR3: CAWSVWGRDEGNEQFF

J: TRBJ2-2
size: -
V: TRBV2
D: -
DNA: TGTGCCAGCAGTGGACACTCCATGAACACCGGGGAGCTGTTTTTT
CDR3: CASSGHSMNTGELFF

J: TRBJ1-5
size: few
V: TRBV19
D: -
DNA: TGTGCCAGTAGTATATCTGGGGGACCTTATAGCAATCAGCCCCAGCATTTT
CDR3: CASSISGGPYSNQPQHF

J: TRBJ2-3
size: few
V: TRBV3-1
D: TRBD1
DNA: TGTGCCAGCAGCCAACAACACCCAATAGGGACAGCCTCTAAAGGATCCACAGATACGCAGTATTTT
CDR3: CASSQQHPIGTASKGSTDTQYF

J: TRBJ2-3
size: -
V: TRBV9
D: -
DNA: TGTGCCAGCAGCGCGTACTTCGGGACAGATACGCAGTATTTT
CDR3: CASSAYFGTDTQYF

J: TRBJ2-7
size: few
V: TRBV6-6
D: TRBD2
DNA: TGTGCCAGCAGTTACAGTAGCGGGGCATCCTACGAGCAGTACTTC
CDR3: CASSYSSGASYEQYF

J: TRBJ2-3
size: many
V: TRBV13
D: -
DNA: TGTGCCAGCAGCTTAGCGGGGGAGGCAGATACGCAGTATTTT
CDR3: CASSLAGEADTQYF

J: TRBJ1-5
size: -
V: TRBV4-3
D: -
DNA: TGCGCCAGCAGCCAAGATTTCCCCCCATTGTCCCAGCATTTT
CDR3: CASSQDFPPLSQHF